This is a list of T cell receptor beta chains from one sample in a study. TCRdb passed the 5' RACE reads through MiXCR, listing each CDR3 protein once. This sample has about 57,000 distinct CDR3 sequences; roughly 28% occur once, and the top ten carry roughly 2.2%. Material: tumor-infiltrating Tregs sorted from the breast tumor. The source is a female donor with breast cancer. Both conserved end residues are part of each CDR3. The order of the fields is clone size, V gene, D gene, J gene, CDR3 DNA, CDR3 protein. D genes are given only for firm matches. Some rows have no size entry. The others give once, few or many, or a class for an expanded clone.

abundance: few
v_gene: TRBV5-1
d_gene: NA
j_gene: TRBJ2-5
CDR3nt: TGCGCCAGCAGCTTGGCCGTGACAGCTGCCGAAGAGACCCAGTACTTC
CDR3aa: CASSLAVTAAEETQYF

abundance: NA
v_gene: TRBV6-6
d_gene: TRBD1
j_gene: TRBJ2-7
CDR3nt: TGTGCCAGCAGAGGGGGGGACAGGGGAACCTACGAGCAGTACTTC
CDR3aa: CASRGGDRGTYEQYF

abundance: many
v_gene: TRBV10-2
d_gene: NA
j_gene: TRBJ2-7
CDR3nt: TGCGCCAGCAGACCTAATGTGAACTACGAGCAGTACTTC
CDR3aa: CASRPNVNYEQYF

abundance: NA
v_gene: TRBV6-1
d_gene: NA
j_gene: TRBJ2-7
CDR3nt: TGTGCCAGCAGTGTGGGGGGTTACGAGCAGTACTTC
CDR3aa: CASSVGGYEQYF

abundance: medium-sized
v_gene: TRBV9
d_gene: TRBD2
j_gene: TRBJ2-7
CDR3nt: TGTGCCAGCATAGCGGGAGTGAGCGACGAGCAGTACTTC
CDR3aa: CASIAGVSDEQYF

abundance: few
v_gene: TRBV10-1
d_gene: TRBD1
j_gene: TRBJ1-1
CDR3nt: TGCGCCAGCAGTTATCTCCGGGACAGGGGGCCTACTGAAGCTTTCTTT
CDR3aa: CASSYLRDRGPTEAFF

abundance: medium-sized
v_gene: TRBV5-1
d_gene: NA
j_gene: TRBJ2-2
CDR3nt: TGCGCCAGCAGCTTGGAGGCGGCGAACACCGGGGAGCTGTTTTTT
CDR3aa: CASSLEAANTGELFF

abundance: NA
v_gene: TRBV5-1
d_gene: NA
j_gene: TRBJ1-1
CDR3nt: TGCGCCAGCAGCTTGGGAGAGAACACTGAAGCTTTCTTT
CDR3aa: CASSLGENTEAFF

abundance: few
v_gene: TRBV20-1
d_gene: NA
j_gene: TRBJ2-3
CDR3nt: TGCAGTGCTGGAGGACCTTATTTGGGCACAGATACGCAGTATTTT
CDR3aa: CSAGGPYLGTDTQYF

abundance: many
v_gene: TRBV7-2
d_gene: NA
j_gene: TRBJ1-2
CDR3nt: TGTGCCAGCAGCTTAGGGCCGGGGAAGGGCTATGGCTACACCTTC
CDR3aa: CASSLGPGKGYGYTF

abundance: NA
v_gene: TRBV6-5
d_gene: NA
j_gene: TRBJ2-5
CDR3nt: TGTGCCAGCAGTTACGAGTCCCGGGCGGAGACCCAGTACTTC
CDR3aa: CASSYESRAETQYF

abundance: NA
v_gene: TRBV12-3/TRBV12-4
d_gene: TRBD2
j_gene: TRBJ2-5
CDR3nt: TGTGCCAGCAGTTTACGGGGGGGGTACCAAGAGACCCAGTACTTC
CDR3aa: CASSLRGGYQETQYF

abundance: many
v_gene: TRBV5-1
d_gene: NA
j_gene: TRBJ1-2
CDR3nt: TGCGCCAGCAGTGAGGGGACGGGAAACTATGGCTACACCTTC
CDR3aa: CASSEGTGNYGYTF

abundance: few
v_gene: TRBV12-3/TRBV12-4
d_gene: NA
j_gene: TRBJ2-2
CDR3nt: TGTGCCAGCAGTCACCCCACCGGGGAGCTGTTTTTT
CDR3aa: CASSHPTGELFF

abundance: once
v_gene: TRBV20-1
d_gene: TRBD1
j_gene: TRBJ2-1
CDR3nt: TGCAGGGCTATTAGAGACTCGGGACAGAAAGTCGGCAATGAGCAGTTCTTC
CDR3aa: CRAIRDSGQKVGNEQFF

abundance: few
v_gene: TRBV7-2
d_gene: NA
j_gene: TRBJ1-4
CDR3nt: TGTGCCAGCAGCTTAGCGTTGGAACGTATAGAAAAACTGTTTTTT
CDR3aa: CASSLALERIEKLFF

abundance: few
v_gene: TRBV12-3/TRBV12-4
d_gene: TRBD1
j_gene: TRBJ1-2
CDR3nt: TGTGCCAGCAGCCGACAGGGAAACTATGGCTACACCTTC
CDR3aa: CASSRQGNYGYTF

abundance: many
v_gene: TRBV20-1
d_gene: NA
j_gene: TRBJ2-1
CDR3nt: TGCAGTGCTACCGTTTACAATGAGCAGTTCTTC
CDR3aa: CSATVYNEQFF

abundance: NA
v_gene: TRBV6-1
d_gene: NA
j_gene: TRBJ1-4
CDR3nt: TGTGCCAGCAAAGGGGGATCTACAACTAATGAAAAACTGTTTTTT
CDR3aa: CASKGGSTTNEKLFF

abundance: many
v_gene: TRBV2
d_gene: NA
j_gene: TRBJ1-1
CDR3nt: TGTGCCAGCAGTATTAAGCCGAACACTGAAGCTTTCTTT
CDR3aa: CASSIKPNTEAFF

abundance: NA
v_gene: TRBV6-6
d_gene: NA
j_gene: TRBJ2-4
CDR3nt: TGTGCCAGCAGTTACCCCCGGGGGCAGGCCAAAAACATTCAGTACTTC
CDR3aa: CASSYPRGQAKNIQYF

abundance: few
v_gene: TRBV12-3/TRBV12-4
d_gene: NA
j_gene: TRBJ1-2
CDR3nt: TGTGCCAGCAGTTTACGGGGGAACTATGGCTACACCTTC
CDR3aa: CASSLRGNYGYTF

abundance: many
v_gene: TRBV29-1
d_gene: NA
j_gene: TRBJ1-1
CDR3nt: TGCAGCGTTGATAGGGGGACATTCGGGGCTTTCTTT
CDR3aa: CSVDRGTFGAFF

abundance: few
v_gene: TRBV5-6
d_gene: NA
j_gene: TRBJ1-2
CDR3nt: TGTGCCAGCAGTCTACAGGGCGGTGGCTACACCTTC
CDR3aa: CASSLQGGGYTF

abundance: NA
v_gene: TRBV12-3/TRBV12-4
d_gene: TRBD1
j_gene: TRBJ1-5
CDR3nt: TGTGCCAGCAGTCAGGGGGCGGATCAGCCCCAGCATTTT
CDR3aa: CASSQGADQPQHF

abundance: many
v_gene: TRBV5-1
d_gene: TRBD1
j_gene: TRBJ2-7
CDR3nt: TGCGCCAGCAGGGCCGGGACAGAAAATCCCTACGAGCAGTACTTC
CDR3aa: CASRAGTENPYEQYF

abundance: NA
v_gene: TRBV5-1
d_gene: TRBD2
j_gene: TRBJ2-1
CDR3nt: TGCGCCAGCAGCATAGGACTAGCGGGAGTGAATGAGCAGTTCTTC
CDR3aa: CASSIGLAGVNEQFF

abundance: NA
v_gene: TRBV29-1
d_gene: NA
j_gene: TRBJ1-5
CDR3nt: TGCAGCACCAAGGAGCGAGGGGAGCCCCAGCATTTT
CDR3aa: CSTKERGEPQHF

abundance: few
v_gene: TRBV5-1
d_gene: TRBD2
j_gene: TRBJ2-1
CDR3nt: TGCGCCAGCAGCTTGGTACTAGCGGGAGGAGACAATGAGCAGTTCTTC
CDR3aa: CASSLVLAGGDNEQFF

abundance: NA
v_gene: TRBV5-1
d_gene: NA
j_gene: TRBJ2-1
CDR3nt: TGCGCCAGCAGCTTGGTCCCATCCGGTGAGCAGTTCTTC
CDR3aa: CASSLVPSGEQFF

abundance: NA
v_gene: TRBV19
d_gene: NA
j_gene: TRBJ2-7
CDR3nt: TGTGCCAGTAGCAGCAGTTTGGGTGACTACGAGCAGTACTTC
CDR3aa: CASSSSLGDYEQYF

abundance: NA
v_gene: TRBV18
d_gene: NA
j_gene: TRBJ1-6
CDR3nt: TGTGCCAGCTCACCACCCGGGACTGGAAATTCACCCCTCCACTTT
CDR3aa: CASSPPGTGNSPLHF

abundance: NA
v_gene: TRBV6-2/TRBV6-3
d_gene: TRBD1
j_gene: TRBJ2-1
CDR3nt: TGTGCCAGCAGACCTCATGGGACAGGGGGCCCCAGCTCCTACAATGAGCAGTTCTTC
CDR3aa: CASRPHGTGGPSSYNEQFF

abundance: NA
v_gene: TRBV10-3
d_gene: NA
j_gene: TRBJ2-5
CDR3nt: TGTGCCATCAGTGTAGGGAGCCGGGAGACCCAGTACTTC
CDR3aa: CAISVGSRETQYF

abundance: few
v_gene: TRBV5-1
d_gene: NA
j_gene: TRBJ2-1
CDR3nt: TGCGCCAGCCGAAAGGGGGGAATAGAAGAGCAGTTCTTC
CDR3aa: CASRKGGIEEQFF

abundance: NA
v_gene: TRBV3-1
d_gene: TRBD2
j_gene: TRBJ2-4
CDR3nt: TGTGCCAGCAGCCAAACTAGCGTAGAAGCCAAAAACATTCAGTACTTC
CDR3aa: CASSQTSVEAKNIQYF

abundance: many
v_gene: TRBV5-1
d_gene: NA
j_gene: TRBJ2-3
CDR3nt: TGCGCCAGCAGCTTGGTACTCAGCACAGATACGCAGTATTTT
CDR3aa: CASSLVLSTDTQYF

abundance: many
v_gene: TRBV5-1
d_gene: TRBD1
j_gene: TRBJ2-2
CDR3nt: TGCGCCAGCAGCCCCAGGGGGACAGGGGCTCTTACCGGGGAGCTGTTTTTT
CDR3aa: CASSPRGTGALTGELFF

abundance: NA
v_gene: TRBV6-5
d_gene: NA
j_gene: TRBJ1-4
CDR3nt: TGTGCCAGCAGCCCCGCCAGAAGTTCTGAAAAACTGTTTTTT
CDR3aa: CASSPARSSEKLFF